By share, the clone carrying this T cell receptor (beta chain) counts as medium-sized. Its antigen is as yet unknown. The CDR3 has 14 residues. Per the germline V gene, CDR1 is MNHEY and CDR2 is SMNVEV (reference sequence). J lost 2 bases, V lost 6 bases, and 5 bases had no gene match. Clones were sequenced by immunoSEQ multiplex PCR, and TCRdb holds only the in-frame ones, with some missing. The top ten hold 5.5% to 7% of the sample, which has about 120,000 clones, 75% to 90% seen once. This sample was included in a study of T cell responses to AZD1222 COVID-19 vaccine. Study results and caveats: Every sample of the repertoires postdated the peak T cell response. Two doses of AZD1222 preceded a rise in Spike-specific TCR breadth and depth.

J is TRBJ1-2 and V is TRBV27; TRBD1 agrees at 8 bases. The sequence came from an adult in good health. This material consisted of peripheral blood, taken on day 0 of AZD1222 vaccination. The CDR3, as DNA: TGTGCCAGCAGAACGCAGGGGGCAAACTATGGCTACACCTTC. It translates to CASRTQGANYGYTF.